The present T cell receptor (beta chain) was sequenced within a study of T-cell reconstitution after alpha-beta-depleted transplantation in children. Unique molecular identifiers were used to barcode this TCRbeta library. TCRdb recomputed calls from the PCR reads with MiXCR, one row per CDR3 protein. The table includes 420,000 or so distinct CDR3 sequences, approximately 10% detected once. This clonotype came up a few times. CDR1 and CDR2 (germline): SGHNT, YYREEE (reference sequence). The CDR3 spans 13 residues. With 4 bases removed from V and 10 bases from J, the gap between germline ends came to 15 bases.

The sample here was PBMCs from the stem cell graft donor, taken from the stem cell graft. V gene TRBV5-4 combines with J gene TRBJ2-1, with TRBD2 as a possible D gene (5 bases). The clonotype originates from a human donor who donated a stem cell graft to a child with acute myeloid leukemia. CDR3 DNA sequence: TGTGCCAGCAGCCCGGGGTGGTCGGGGGAGCAGTTCTTC. This sequence encodes CASSPGWSGEQFF. The full variable domain, in which reference TRBV5-4 and TRBJ2-1 provide the parts outside the CDR3, is ETGVTQSPTHLIKTRGQQVTLRCSSQSGHNTVSWYQQALGQGPQFIFQYYREEENGRGNFPPRFSGLQFPNYSSELNVNALELDDSALYLCASSPGWSGEQFFGPGTRLTVL.